Listed here are 30 T cell receptor beta chains from one sample, sequenced in a study of blood T cell repertoires in COVID-19 (TCRdb year 2020). The library was obtained by the immunoSEQ multiplex PCR assay. The table comes from immuneACCESS by way of TCRdb, which keeps in-frame sequences with V and J called. Part of the clones is missing from these tables; in studies checked, under half for an unresolved V gene and the rest for unknown reasons. For this sample the table gives 260,000 or so clones, of which 80% to 90% were detected only once. The ten top clones hold approximately 6% of the sample. Material for sequencing was peripheral blood. The receptors were sampled from a man older than 75 with acute or convalescent COVID-19.

The V gene is TRBV28, the J gene TRBJ1-6; no clear D gene. The V end was cut by 2 bases, the J end by 11 bases, with 13 bases between. Germline V gives CDR1 MDHEN, CDR2 SYDVKM. CDR3 length: 14 amino acids. CDR3 DNA: TGTGCCAGCAGTTTAAGGCCCGCGGGTACACCCCTCCACTTT. Protein: CASSLRPAGTPLHF. The variable domain in full, with the rest retrieved from reference TRBV28 and TRBJ1-6, is DVKVTQSSRYLVKRTGEKVFLECVQDMDHENMFWYRQDPGLGLRLIYFSYDVKMKEKGDIPEGYSVSREKKERFSLILESASTNQTSMYLCASSLRPAGTPLHFGNGTRLTVT.

A remark on this clone: One junction end does not reproduce the germline sequence, and a read error may be involved. The V call is TRBV6-1, the J call TRBJ2-5; no clear D gene. Germline V gene data show CDR1 as MNHNS and CDR2 as SASEGT. The CDR3 runs to 15 residues. The CDR3 here is CASSEARQHQETQYF. The CDR3 nucleotides are TGTGCCAGCAGCGAAGCGAGGCAGCACCAAGAGACCCAGTACTTC.

The rearrangement joins TRBV4-1 to TRBJ1-2, with D possibly being TRBD1 (5 bases). The CDR3 sequence is 15 residues long. Germline CDR1 reads MGHRA; CDR2 reads YSYEKL. V shed 1 base and J shed 4 bases, with 13 bases lying between them. The CDR3 nucleotides are TGCGCCAGCAGCCAAGCGGCAGGGCAGAGCTATGGCTACACCTTC. Translation: CASSQAAGQSYGYTF.

The chain employs TRBV6-5 and TRBJ1-5; D is ambiguous. This CDR3 is built from 15 residues. Deletions cut 2 bases from V and 4 bases from J, with 12 bases between. CDR1 and CDR2 (germline): MNHEY, SVGAGI. For the CDR3, the DNA is TGTGCCAGCAGTTACCTCCCAGGTCCAAATCAGCCCCAGCATTTT. The encoded protein is CASSYLPGPNQPQHF.

Comment on this clone: Other DNA sequences in this sample translate to the same CDR3. The chain has TRBV18 and TRBJ1-2, with 7 bases fitting TRBD1. V was pared by 2 bases and J by 5 bases, with 5 bases of the junction left unmatched. The CDR3 consists of 14 residues. Germline lookup yields CDR1 KGHSH and CDR2 LQKENI. CDR3 protein: CASSPGQVTYGYTF. CDR3 DNA: TGTGCCAGCTCACCAGGACAGGTGACGTATGGCTACACCTTC.

The chain joins TRBV28 to TRBJ2-1; the D gene is possibly TRBD2 (6 bases). Germline V gene lookup returns CDR1 MDHEN and CDR2 SYDVKM. V was trimmed by 2 bases and J by 10 bases, leaving 21 bases between them. This CDR3 contains 16 residues. The CDR3 bases are TGTGCCAGCAGTTTAGGGTCTAGCGCTAGATCCGGCGAGCAGTTCTTC. It translates to CASSLGSSARSGEQFF.

This chain uses TRBV28 with TRBJ1-2; 11 bases match TRBD1. V was clipped by 11 bases and J by 5 bases; unmatched bases: 1. This CDR3 has 11 amino acids. The V gene's germline CDR1 is MDHEN and CDR2 SYDVKM. CDR3 DNA: TGTGCCGGACAGGGGGCGTATGGCTACACCTTC. It is translated as CAGQGAYGYTF.

The chain joins TRBV29-1 to TRBJ1-1; D is perhaps TRBD1 (5 bases). Per the germline V gene, CDR1 is SQVTM and CDR2 is ANQGSEA. V dropped 2 bases and J dropped 8 bases, with 12 bases sitting between them. The CDR3 is 12 residues long. CDR3 loop: CSVEKTVGEAFF. As DNA, the CDR3 is TGCAGCGTTGAAAAGACAGTTGGGGAAGCTTTCTTT. The full variable domain, its missing parts supplied by reference TRBV29-1 and TRBJ1-1, is SAVISQKPSRDICQRGTSLTIQCQVDSQVTMMFWYRQQPGQSLTLIATANQGSEATYESGFVIDKFPISRPNLTFSTLTVSNMSPEDSSIYLCSVEKTVGEAFFGQGTRLTVV.

The chain links TRBV28 to TRBJ2-7; 7 bases are shared with TRBD1. V was pared by 8 bases and J by 0 bases, with 10 bases of the junction left unmatched. The CDR3 length is 15 residues. Per the germline V gene, CDR1 is MDHEN and CDR2 is SYDVKM. CDR3 DNA sequence: TGTGCCAGCCTCCGAATCCGGGACAGCTCCTACGAGCAGTACTTC. Its translation is CASLRIRDSSYEQYF.

The chain recombines TRBV5-6 with TRBJ2-7, with 13 bases fitting TRBD2. The germline CDR1 and CDR2 sequences are SGHDT and YYEEEE. CDR3 length: 15 residues. V gave up 4 bases and J gave up 4 bases; unmatched junction bases: 5. In DNA, the CDR3 is TGTGCCAGCAGCAAACCGGGACTAGCGGGGTACGAGCAGTACTTC. The encoded protein is CASSKPGLAGYEQYF.

This chain joins TRBV27 and TRBJ2-1; 8 bases are shared with TRBD2. The V gene's germline CDR1 is MNHEY and CDR2 SMNVEV (reference sequence). The CDR3 spans 15 residues. With V trimmed by 1 base and J by 4 bases, 3 bases remained unmatched. CDR3 region: CASSLYSGSYNEQFF. The DNA of the CDR3 is TGTGCCAGCAGTTTATACAGCGGGAGTTACAATGAGCAGTTCTTC.

Notes on this clone: Additional DNA sequences in this sample encode the identical CDR3. V usage is TRBV7-9 and J usage is TRBJ1-1, with TRBD1 matching 7 bases. This CDR3 is built from 13 residues. Germline V gene data show CDR1 as SEHNR and CDR2 as FQNEAQ (reference sequence). V was pared by 4 bases and J by 4 bases, with 3 bases of the junction left unmatched. CDR3 nucleotides: TGTGCCAGCAGCTCGTCAGGGGGCACTGAAGCTTTCTTT. Translated, it gives CASSSSGGTEAFF.

This chain links TRBV10-1 with TRBJ2-7; the match to TRBD1 covers 9 bases. V gave up 0 bases and J gave up 3 bases; unmatched junction bases: 6. CDR1 WNHNN and CDR2 SYGVQD come from the germline V gene (reference sequence). This CDR3 is 16 amino acids long. CDR3 DNA sequence: TGCGCCAGCAGTGAGTCAGGGACAGGGTATCGCTACGAGCAGTACTTC. Residues: CASSESGTGYRYEQYF.

V and J are TRBV5-1 and TRBJ2-7; 8 bases agree with TRBD2. The CDR3 has 16 amino acids. V lost 4 bases and J lost 7; bases outside the gene matches: 16. Germline CDR1 SGHRS, CDR2 YFSETQ. CDR3 DNA: TGCGCCAGCAGCCCGGAACTATCGGGAGGGCCAGGAGAGCAGTACTTC. Protein product: CASSPELSGGPGEQYF.

A few counts support this clone. The rearrangement links TRBV7-9 to TRBJ2-7, with TRBD1 matching 7 bases. Unmatched junction bases numbered 8, after V lost 4 bases and J lost 2 bases. Germline CDR1 and CDR2: SEHNR and FQNEAQ (reference sequence). The CDR3 spans 15 residues. The DNA of the CDR3 is TGTGCCAGCAGCTCGGACAGGACGAACCCCTACGAGCAGTACTTC. It is translated as CASSSDRTNPYEQYF.

The chain joins TRBV27 to TRBJ1-6, with a weak D call TRBD1 (5 bases). CDR1 and CDR2 (germline): MNHEY, SMNVEV (reference sequence). The CDR3 runs 15 residues. Deletions cut 2 bases from V and 7 bases from J, with 12 bases between. The CDR3 here is CASSLSGGPNSPLHF. In DNA, the CDR3 is TGTGCCAGCAGTTTAAGCGGGGGACCCAATTCACCCCTCCACTTT.

The chain carries TRBV5-1 and TRBJ2-1; 7 nucleotides align to TRBD2. The germline gives CDR1 SGHRS, CDR2 YFSETQ. With 3 bases clipped from V and 4 bases from J, the junction kept 1 base outside the gene matches. The CDR3 has 13 amino acids. CDR3 sequence (DNA): TGCGCCAGCAGCTCCGGGGGGTACAATGAGCAGTTCTTC. Protein sequence: CASSSGGYNEQFF. Full variable domain (remainder filled in from reference TRBV5-1 and TRBJ2-1): KAGVTQTPRYLIKTRGQQVTLSCSPISGHRSVSWYQQTPGQGLQFLFEYFSETQRNKGNFPGRFSGRQFSNSRSEMNVSTLELGDSALYLCASSSGGYNEQFFGPGTRLTVL.

This chain links TRBV9 with TRBJ2-2; 8 bases match TRBD2. Germline CDR1 SGDLS, CDR2 YYNGEE. V gave up 2 bases and J gave up 4 bases; unmatched junction bases: 16. The CDR3 contains 19 residues. The CDR3 sequence: CASSVAGGFLTIGTGELFF. The CDR3 nucleotides are TGTGCCAGCAGCGTCGCGGGGGGCTTCTTGACTATCGGCACCGGGGAGCTGTTTTTT. The entire variable domain, with the rest obtained from reference TRBV9 and TRBJ2-2, is as follows: DSGVTQTPKHLITATGQRVTLRCSPRSGDLSVYWYQQSLDQGLQFLIQYYNGEERAKGNILERFSAQQFPDLHSELNLSSLELGDSALYFCASSVAGGFLTIGTGELFFGEGSRLTVL.

The rearrangement links TRBV7-9 to TRBJ2-7; 7 nucleotides match TRBD2. The CDR3 has 13 residues. From germline, CDR1 is SEHNR and CDR2 FQNEAQ (reference sequence). Unmatched junction bases numbered 1, after V lost 1 base and J lost 4 bases. The CDR3 nucleotides read TGTGCCAGCAGCTTAGGACTAGCTTACGAGCAGTACTTC. This gives the protein CASSLGLAYEQYF.

A single count supports this clone. The chain couples TRBV7-3 to TRBJ2-7; TRBD2 might be the D (6 bases). CDR3 length: 13 amino acids. Germline V lookup: CDR1 SGHTA, CDR2 FQGTGA. V lost 6 bases and J 6 bases, leaving 15 bases between the germline ends. This CDR3 is CASSFSGSGEQYF. The CDR3 DNA reads as TGTGCCAGCAGTTTTAGCGGTTCCGGCGAGCAGTACTTC.

The chain joins TRBV6-1 to TRBJ2-6; TRBD1 is a possible D gene (6 bases). Germline V CDR1 and CDR2: MNHNS, SASEGT. The length of the CDR3 is 20 residues. Trimming took 6 bases from V and 0 from J, leaving 24 bases between them. CDR3 DNA sequence: TGTGCCAGCAGAGAATACACAGGGTCCCTCAGATCCTCTGGGGCCAACGTCCTGACTTTC. The encoded protein is CASREYTGSLRSSGANVLTF.

The rearrangement links TRBV12-3 or TRBV12-4 to TRBJ2-7; 7 nucleotides align to TRBD1. With V trimmed by 6 bases and J by 6 bases, 5 bases remained unmatched. CDR3 length: 12 residues. In nucleotides, the CDR3 is TGTGCCAGCAGGACAGGGAACGCCGAGCAGTACTTC. It yields the protein CASRTGNAEQYF.

V and J are TRBV6-5 and TRBJ1-1; D is ambiguous. V gave up 6 bases and J gave up 0 bases, with 11 bases separating them. The CDR3 consists of 14 residues. From germline, CDR1 is MNHEY and CDR2 SVGAGI. CDR3 bases: TGTGCCAGCAGGTCTGCGGGAATGAACACTGAAGCTTTCTTT. Amino acids: CASRSAGMNTEAFF.

The chain is built from TRBV11-2 and TRBJ1-1; 7 nucleotides match TRBD1. The CDR3 is 16 residues long. Germline loops: CDR1 SGHAT, CDR2 FQNNGV. V dropped 4 bases and J dropped 1; count of bases not matched to a gene: 9. In DNA, the CDR3 is TGTGCCAGCAGCTCCTATAAGGGACAGAGGAACACTGAAGCTTTCTTT. Protein product: CASSSYKGQRNTEAFF. The entire variable domain, with the rest obtained from reference TRBV11-2 and TRBJ1-1, is as follows: EAGVAQSPRYKIIEKRQSVAFWCNPISGHATLYWYQQILGQGPKLLIQFQNNGVVDDSQLPKDRFSAERLKGVDSTLKIQPAKLEDSAVYLCASSSYKGQRNTEAFFGQGTRLTVV.

The J gene is TRBJ2-7, the V gene TRBV18; possible D gene TRBD1, 5 bases. The CDR3 has 14 residues. V was pared by 2 bases and J by 5 bases, with 13 bases between. CDR1 is KGHSH, CDR2 LQKENI, per germline. CDR3 sequence (DNA): TGTGCCAGCTCACCAACCCAGGGAAAAAACGAGCAGTACTTC. Protein: CASSPTQGKNEQYF.

The V gene is TRBV6-5, the J gene TRBJ2-3; TRBD1 aligns across 10 bases. J lost 4 bases, V lost 6 bases, and 7 bases had no gene match. Per the germline V gene, CDR1 is MNHEY and CDR2 is SVGAGI. The CDR3 totals 15 residues. The CDR3 nucleotides are TGTGCCAGCAGCCGGGACAGGGGTGGTCCAGATACGCAGTATTTT. Translated, it gives CASSRDRGGPDTQYF.

A few counts support this clone. The chain recombines TRBV7-2 with TRBJ2-7; TRBD1 aligns across 7 bases. V lost 3 bases, J lost 3 bases, and 2 bases stayed unmatched. CDR1 and CDR2 from the germline V gene are SGHTA and FQGNSA. The CDR3 consists of 13 residues. As DNA, the CDR3 is TGTGCCAGCAGCTTGGGACAGCTCTACGAGCAGTACTTC. This translates into CASSLGQLYEQYF.

Concerning this clone itself: Different DNA sequences within this sample yield the same CDR3. The chain employs TRBV30 and TRBJ1-1; D gene unclear. Trimming cost V 0 bases and J 0 bases, with 8 bases left between them. The CDR3 has 14 amino acids. Germline CDR1 and CDR2: GTSNPN and SVGIG (reference sequence). CDR3 amino acids: CAWSVKGVNTEAFF. The CDR3 DNA reads as TGTGCCTGGAGTGTCAAGGGAGTGAACACTGAAGCTTTCTTT.

DNA for the CDR3: TGTGCCAGCAGCGGGCGGCTAAACGCCTACGAGCAGTACTTC. This translates into CASSGRLNAYEQYF. The V gene is TRBV9, the J gene TRBJ2-7; D gene ambiguous. Germline CDR1 SGDLS, CDR2 YYNGEE. There are 14 residues in the CDR3. The ends were cut back, 3 bases at V and 2 bases at J, with 12 bases in the middle.

The chain combines TRBV3-1 (or the pseudogene TRBV3-2) with TRBJ2-7; D might be TRBD2 (6 bases). V was clipped by 1 base and J by 6 bases, with 10 bases between them. Germline values: CDR1 LGHDT, CDR2 YNNKEL (reference sequence). The CDR3 consists of 13 residues. Here the CDR3 DNA reads TGTGCCAGCAGCCAAGGATGGGGGGTCGAGCAGTACTTC. It codes for CASSQGWGVEQYF.